The TCR beta chain under discussion was sequenced for a study of blood T cell repertoires in COVID-19. Overall study context: There were acute and convalescent COVID-19 samples, and they came from the United States, Italy and Spain. The cDNA or gDNA used as material had been derived from T cells, B-cell-depleted T cells, or PBMCs.

The trim removed 4 bases at V and 4 bases at J, leaving 3 bases unmatched. CDR1 LGHDT and CDR2 YNNKEL come from the germline V gene (reference sequence). The CDR3 covers 13 residues. In the study's own analysis: Nucleated cell number was recorded as an estimate derived from reference gene primer amplification. Using immunoSEQ multiplex PCR, the repertoire was profiled, and TCRdb retains in-frame clones only, with some absent. V and J calls and clone size come straight from that table; D and trimming were deduced from the DNA. The sample consists of roughly 380,000 clones, roughly 89% of them appearing once.

Sequences were obtained from peripheral blood. This clonotype was obtained from an older woman with COVID-19, enrolled during active disease. The rearrangement joins TRBV3-1 (or the pseudogene TRBV3-2) to TRBJ2-5; 7 bases are a match to TRBD2. The CDR3 DNA sequence: TGTGCCAGCAGCCTCACGGGGGGAGAGACCCAGTACTTC. This codes for CASSLTGGETQYF.